These 2 T cell receptor beta chains were sequenced from one sample in a study of T-cell memory formation after mild COVID-19. TCRdb re-called the 5' RACE reads through MiXCR, storing one row per CDR3 protein. The sample includes about 130,000 distinct CDR3 sequences, about a sixth of them seen just once. Sequenced sample: PBMCs or a T cell subset sorted from them (not recorded which). All receptors derive from a man aged 18 to 30 who had mild COVID-19 (a few samples of this study predate the infection). Cell type and time point are not known.

CDR3 sequence (DNA): TGTGCCAGCAGCTTCCTAGCGGACAGCACAGATACGCAGTATTTT. Translation: CASSFLADSTDTQYF. The J gene is TRBJ2-3, the V gene TRBV7-2; 7 nucleotides agree with TRBD2. CDR1 is SGHTA and CDR2 is FQGNSA in the germline V gene. The CDR3 is 15 amino acids. Trimming took 3 bases from V and 0 from J; bases not matched to a gene: 3.

The chain carries TRBV7-2 and TRBJ2-1; D is ambiguous. The CDR3 length is 13 residues. With 5 bases removed from V and 6 bases from J, the gap between germline ends came to 11 bases. From germline, CDR1 is SGHTA and CDR2 FQGNSA. For the CDR3, the DNA is TGTGCCAGCAGCCAAGGGATTGGCAATGAGCAGTTCTTC. It yields the protein CASSQGIGNEQFF.